Reported below is one TCR beta chain. The target antigen is unknown. This specimen comes from a study of PD-1 blockade in classical Hodgkin lymphoma. The CDR3 spans 12 residues. Trimming left V 8 bases short and J 7 bases short, with 14 bases between. Germline lookup yields CDR1 SNHLY and CDR2 FYNNEI. Described time point: cycle 4 day 1 (C4D1), after less than 7 weeks of nivolumab. Every patient was affected by relapse after autologous stem cell transplantation, while exposure to brentuximab vedotin was not uniform. The data were produced by immunoSEQ multiplex PCR, yet TCRdb's version contains in-frame clones alone and is incomplete. Of 90,000 to 140,000 clones in the sample, about nine tenths were seen once. Whole-study results and caveats: Complete responders' diversity at baseline resembled that of newly diagnosed patients. Exclusion removed patients who began nivolumab under 1 year after ASCT. By C4D1, CD4+ diversity increased significantly, especially in complete responders.

This specimen consisted of peripheral blood mononuclear cells (PBMCs), obtained before the fourth cycle of nivolumab. J is TRBJ1-2 and V is TRBV2, with a weak D call TRBD1 (5 bases). This TCR was recovered from a human donor with classical Hodgkin lymphoma. The CDR3 DNA sequence: TGTGCCAGCGCCGGGCAGGGCGGTGGCTACACCTTC. It specifies CASAGQGGGYTF.